In its sample, the clone carrying this TCR beta chain was seen many times. The antigen is unknown. The data belong to a study of Graves' ophthalmopathy and Graves' hyperthyroidism. Researchers took RNA transcripts and amplified TCR beta CDR3 regions from them. Second-round multiplex PCR followed a first-round RT-PCR using HTBI primers. Via MiXCR, TCRdb re-called the multiplex PCR reads, giving one row per CDR3 protein. The sample includes about 400,000 distinct CDR3 sequences, roughly 18% of them seen just once. Germline CDR1 MNHEY, CDR2 SVGEGT. This CDR3 has 18 amino acids. The ends were cut back, 5 bases at V and 4 bases at J, with 26 bases in the middle. Study-wide results and limits: A roughly 80% specificity and just under 90% sensitivity were achieved by a 13-signature model that separated ophthalmopathy from stable hyperthyroidism. Appearing in blood as well were most expanded thyroid clonotypes above 0.001 frequency.

The sequenced material came from peripheral blood. The receptor comes from a woman in her late teens or twenties with Graves' ophthalmopathy. The rearrangement links TRBV6-2 or TRBV6-3 to TRBJ1-2; D gene unclear. The chain's CDR3 is CASSRFDRTRWDSYGYTF. As DNA, the CDR3 is TGTGCCAGCAGTCGTTTTGACCGGACTCGGTGGGATTCCTATGGCTACACCTTC.